Each of the 13 T cell receptor beta chains below was sequenced from the same sample in a study of cytomegalovirus exposure and HLA in healthy donors. The primer mix had 60 Vbeta and 13 Jbeta primers. Here immunoSEQ multiplex PCR was the method, and the copy in TCRdb shows in-frame clones only, minus some. The sample lists fewer than 200,000 clones, roughly 70% occurring once. The sample was PBMCs. The receptors were gathered from a man aged 35 to 55 in good health and CMV-seropositive.

The chain is built from TRBV19 and TRBJ2-3, with 15 positions matching TRBD2. The CDR3 runs 18 residues. V shed 9 bases and J 0 bases; nucleotides not matched to a gene: 10. The germline CDR1 and CDR2 sequences are LNHDA and SQIVND (reference sequence). The CDR3 is CASNRGTSGGFSTDTQYF. The CDR3 nucleotides read TGTGCCAGCAACCGCGGGACTAGCGGGGGGTTTAGCACAGATACGCAGTATTTT.

The chain joins TRBV10-3 to TRBJ2-3; 9 bases are a match to TRBD2. The CDR3 contains 17 residues. The V segment lost 2 bases and the J segment 2 bases; nucleotides outside the gene matches: 8. CDR1 ENHRY and CDR2 SYGVKD come from the germline V gene. CDR3 DNA: TGTGCCATCAGTGAGGGGGGGGAGCGGGGGGCCACAGATACGCAGTATTTT. Its translation is CAISEGGERGATDTQYF.

The chain uses TRBV25-1 and TRBJ2-5, with a tentative D call TRBD2 (6 bases). The CDR3 has 15 amino acids. The germline CDR1 and CDR2 sequences are MGHDK and SYGVNS. V lost 7 bases, J lost 5 bases, and 20 bases lay in between. Here the CDR3 reads CASTTPGGLRETQYF. The DNA for the CDR3 is TGTGCCAGCACCACCCCTGGGGGACTCCGGGAGACCCAGTACTTC.

This sequence joins TRBV4-3 and TRBJ2-7, with 7 positions matching TRBD2. This CDR3 has 16 amino acids. J was trimmed by 3 bases and V by 1 base; bases with no gene match: 9. CDR1 is LGHNA, CDR2 YSLEER, per germline. The CDR3 sequence is CASSQGGGPGFYEQYF. CDR3 nucleotides: TGCGCCAGCAGCCAAGGGGGAGGGCCGGGATTCTACGAGCAGTACTTC.

The genes are TRBV28 and TRBJ1-4; the D gene is possibly TRBD1 (5 bases). The V gene's germline CDR1 is MDHEN and CDR2 SYDVKM. The V end lost 7 bases, the J end lost 2 bases, and 14 bases lay between the germline ends. The CDR3 spans 15 residues. Here the CDR3 reads CASNLGGWTNEKLFF. In nucleotides, the CDR3 is TGTGCCAGCAATTTGGGGGGATGGACTAATGAAAAACTGTTTTTT.

This clone has only a few counts. This chain joins TRBV11-2 and TRBJ1-1, with a possible D match to TRBD1 (6 bases). Deletions cut 6 bases from V and 8 bases from J, with 16 bases between. Germline CDR1 and CDR2: SGHAT and FQNNGV. This CDR3 region has 13 residues. CDR3 nucleotide sequence: TGTGCCAGCAGGTATCCGGGACATCTAGAAGCTTTCTTT. As protein: CASRYPGHLEAFF. Complete variable domain (other parts from reference TRBV11-2 and TRBJ1-1): EAGVAQSPRYKIIEKRQSVAFWCNPISGHATLYWYQQILGQGPKLLIQFQNNGVVDDSQLPKDRFSAERLKGVDSTLKIQPAKLEDSAVYLCASRYPGHLEAFFGQGTRLTVV.

The chain is built from TRBV9 and TRBJ2-5; D might be TRBD2 (6 bases). Trimming stripped 3 bases from V and 5 bases from J, with 17 bases between. Germline assignment: CDR1 SGDLS and CDR2 YYNGEE. The CDR3 runs to 15 residues. In nucleotides, the CDR3 is TGTGCCAGCAGCGCCCCGGTAGGAGGGTTGGAGACCCAGTACTTC. Protein: CASSAPVGGLETQYF.

This clone was seen a single time. This rearrangement joins TRBV7-6 to TRBJ1-6; 8 nucleotides line up with TRBD1. Germline V gives CDR1 SGHVS, CDR2 FNYEAQ. The junction had 8 bases not matched to a gene; V was cut back by 6 bases and J by 10 bases. The CDR3 is 14 amino acids. The CDR3 spells CASRRDRGSSPLHF. The CDR3 nucleotides are TGTGCCAGCAGGCGAGACAGGGGATCCTCACCCCTCCACTTT. Based on the CDR3 plus reference TRBV7-6 and TRBJ1-6, the full variable domain is GAGVSQSPRYKVTKRGQDVALRCDPISGHVSLYWYRQALGQGPEFLTYFNYEAQQDKSGLPNDRFSAERPEGSISTLTIQRTEQRDSAMYRCASRRDRGSSPLHFGNGTRLTVT.

The chain uses TRBV14 and TRBJ2-3, with a tentative D call TRBD2 (5 bases). The CDR3 extends over 18 amino acids. Germline values: CDR1 SGHDN, CDR2 FVKESK. The V gene lost 2 bases and the J gene lost 3 bases, with 21 bases spanning the gap. In DNA, the CDR3 is TGTGCCAGCAGCCAACTGTCTCTCGGGCTAGCCGAGACAGATACGCAGTATTTT. It is translated as CASSQLSLGLAETDTQYF.

The genes are TRBV7-2 and TRBJ2-3; 11 nucleotides match TRBD2. There are 16 residues in the CDR3. Germline V gene lookup returns CDR1 SGHTA and CDR2 FQGNSA. J gave up 6 bases and V 2 bases, and 7 bases lay outside the gene matches. CDR3 in DNA: TGTGCCAGCAGCTTAAGTAGCGGGGGGGCAATGGATACGCAGTATTTT. Its translation is CASSLSSGGAMDTQYF.

This chain connects TRBV7-9 to TRBJ2-5; 9 bases map to TRBD1. The length of the CDR3 is 16 residues. Germline V gene data show CDR1 as SEHNR and CDR2 as FQNEAQ (reference sequence). The J segment lost 2 bases and the V segment lost 4 bases, leaving 8 bases of the junction unmatched. For the CDR3, the DNA is TGTGCCAGCAGCTCGCGGACAGGGGTGAATCAAGAGACCCAGTACTTC. Translated: CASSSRTGVNQETQYF.

This rearrangement joins TRBV6-1 to TRBJ1-1, with D maybe TRBD1 (6 bases). Germline V gene sequence: CDR1 MNHNS, CDR2 SASEGT. Trimming pared 7 bases from V and 3 bases from J, leaving 12 bases between. This CDR3 is 13 amino acids long. Written as DNA, the CDR3 is TGTGCCAGCACCCTGGGGGGGCACACTGAAGCTTTCTTT. Encoded protein: CASTLGGHTEAFF.

The chain combines TRBV25-1 with TRBJ2-3; D uncertain. Germline CDR1 is MGHDK and CDR2 is SYGVNS. This CDR3 has 14 amino acids. V was pared by 5 bases and J by 0 bases, with 9 bases between. CDR3 in DNA: TGTGCCAGCAGTCCCCGACTGAGCACAGATACGCAGTATTTT. Its protein is CASSPRLSTDTQYF.